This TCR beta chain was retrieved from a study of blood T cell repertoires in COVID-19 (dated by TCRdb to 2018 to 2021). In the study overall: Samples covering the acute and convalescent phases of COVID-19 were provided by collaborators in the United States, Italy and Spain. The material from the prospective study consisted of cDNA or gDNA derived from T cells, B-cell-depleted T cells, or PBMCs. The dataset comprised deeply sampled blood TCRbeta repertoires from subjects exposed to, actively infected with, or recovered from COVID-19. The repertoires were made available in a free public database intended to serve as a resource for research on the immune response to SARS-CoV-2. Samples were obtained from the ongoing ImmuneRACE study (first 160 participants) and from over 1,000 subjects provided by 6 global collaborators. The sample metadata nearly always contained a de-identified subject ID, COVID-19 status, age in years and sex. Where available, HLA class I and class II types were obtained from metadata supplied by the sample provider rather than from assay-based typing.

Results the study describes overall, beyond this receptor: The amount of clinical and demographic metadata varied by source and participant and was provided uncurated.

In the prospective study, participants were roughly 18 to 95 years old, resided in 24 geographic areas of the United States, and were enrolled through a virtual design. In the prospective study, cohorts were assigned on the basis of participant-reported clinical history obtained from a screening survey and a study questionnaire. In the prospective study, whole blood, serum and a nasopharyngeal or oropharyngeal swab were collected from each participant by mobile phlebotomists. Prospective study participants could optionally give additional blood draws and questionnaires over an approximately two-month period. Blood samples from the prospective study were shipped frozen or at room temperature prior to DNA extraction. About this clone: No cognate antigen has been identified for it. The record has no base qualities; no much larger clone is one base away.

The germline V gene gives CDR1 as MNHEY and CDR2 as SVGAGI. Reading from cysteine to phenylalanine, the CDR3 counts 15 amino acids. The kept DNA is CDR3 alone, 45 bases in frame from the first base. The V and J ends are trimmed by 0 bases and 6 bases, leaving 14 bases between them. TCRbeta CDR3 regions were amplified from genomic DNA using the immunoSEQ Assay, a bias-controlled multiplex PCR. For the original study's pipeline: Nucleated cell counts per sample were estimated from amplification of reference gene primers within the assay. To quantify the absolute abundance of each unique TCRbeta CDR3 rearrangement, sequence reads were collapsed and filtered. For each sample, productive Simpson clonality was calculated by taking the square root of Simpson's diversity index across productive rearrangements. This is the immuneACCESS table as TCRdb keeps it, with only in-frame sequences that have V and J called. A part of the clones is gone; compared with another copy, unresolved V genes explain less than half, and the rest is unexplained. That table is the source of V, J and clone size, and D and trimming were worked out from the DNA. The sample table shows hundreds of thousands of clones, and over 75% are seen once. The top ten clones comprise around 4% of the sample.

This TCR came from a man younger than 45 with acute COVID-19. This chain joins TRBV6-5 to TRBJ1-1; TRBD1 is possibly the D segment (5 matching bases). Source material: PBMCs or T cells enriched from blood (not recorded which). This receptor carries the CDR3 CASSYSSGGLAEAFF. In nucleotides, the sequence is TGTGCCAGCAGTTACTCGAGCGGGGGACTCGCTGAAGCTTTCTTT.